This T cell receptor (beta chain) was recovered during a study of blood T cell repertoires in COVID-19. In the authors' methods: Reference gene primer amplification yielded estimated nucleated cell counts. Assay: immunoSEQ multiplex PCR; the TCRdb copy retains only in-frame clones and omits some. That table supplies the V and J calls and clone size; D and trimming were determined from the DNA. The table shows a few hundred thousand clones, with 85% occurring only once. V lost 2 bases, J lost 7 bases, and 9 bases stayed unmatched. This CDR3 has 16 amino acids. Germline CDR1 SNHLY, CDR2 FYNNEI. The receptor's source is a woman aged 50 to 60 who had recovered from COVID-19. The genes are TRBV2 and TRBJ2-1, with TRBD1 matching over 9 bases. Source material: PBMCs or T cells enriched from blood (not recorded which). Here the CDR3 reads CASSEIPQGARNEQFF. Here the CDR3 DNA reads TGTGCCAGCAGTGAAATACCACAGGGGGCGAGGAATGAGCAGTTCTTC.